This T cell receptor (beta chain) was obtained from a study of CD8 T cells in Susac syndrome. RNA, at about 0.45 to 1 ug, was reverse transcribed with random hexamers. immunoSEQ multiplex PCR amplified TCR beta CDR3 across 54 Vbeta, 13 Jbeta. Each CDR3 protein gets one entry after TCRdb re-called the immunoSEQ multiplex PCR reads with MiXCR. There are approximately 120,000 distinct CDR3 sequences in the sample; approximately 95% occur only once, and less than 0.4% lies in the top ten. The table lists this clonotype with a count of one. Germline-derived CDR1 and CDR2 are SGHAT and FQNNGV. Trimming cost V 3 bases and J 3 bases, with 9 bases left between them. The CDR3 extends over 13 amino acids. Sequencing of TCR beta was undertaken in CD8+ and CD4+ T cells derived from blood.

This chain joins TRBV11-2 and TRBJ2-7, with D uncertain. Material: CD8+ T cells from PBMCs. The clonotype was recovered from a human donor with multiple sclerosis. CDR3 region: CASSLRQDYEQYV. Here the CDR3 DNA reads TGTGCCAGCAGCTTGCGGCAGGACTACGAGCAGTACGTC.